The 20 T cell receptor beta chains listed next were all sequenced from one sample in a study of cytomegalovirus exposure and HLA in healthy donors (dated by TCRdb to about 2017). Receptor amplification or capture employed the immunoSEQ multiplex PCR assay. For the multiplex PCR, a mixture combining 60 forward primers for TCR Vbeta segments and 13 reverse primers for TCR Jbeta segments was used. The table was pulled from immuneACCESS by TCRdb, which kept in-frame rearrangements only. Such tables lose some clones; where checked, under half of the loss comes from unresolved V genes, and the rest has no known cause. The sample has 110,000 to 150,000 clones on record, over 80% of them singletons. Roughly 3.4% of the sample rests with the top ten. Sequenced material: PBMCs. Source of these receptors: a male donor in good health and CMV-seronegative.

The chain links TRBV7-8 to TRBJ2-7; D is ambiguous. CDR3 length: 16 residues. Trimming shortened V by 1 base and J by 2 bases, and 15 bases separated the two germline ends. The germline gives CDR1 SGHVS, CDR2 FQNEAQ. CDR3 in DNA: TGTGCCAGCAGCTTAGTGTCCCGGAGTCCGACCTACGAGCAGTACTTC. Protein: CASSLVSRSPTYEQYF.

The chain uses TRBV1 and TRBJ2-1; the table's D gene call, TRBD2, was not cross checked with the DNA. TRBV1 is noted as a pseudogene. This CDR3 is built from 15 residues. CDR3: CTSRATGGSYNEQFF. In DNA form, the CDR3 reads TGCACCAGCAGAGCAACGGGAGGGTCGTACAATGAGCAGTTCTTC.

Here the CDR3 DNA reads TGTGCCAGCAGTTCCCGGGACAGCTTAAATTCACCCCTCCACTTT. Translated: CASSSRDSLNSPLHF. The V gene is TRBV6-1, the J gene TRBJ1-6; 7 bases match TRBD1. CDR3 size: 15 residues. The J segment lost 7 bases and the V segment lost 5 bases, leaving 8 bases of the junction unmatched. Germline-derived CDR1 and CDR2 are MNHNS and SASEGT.

V is TRBV18 and J is TRBJ1-2; TRBD1 matches 11 bases. Losses at the gene ends were 5 bases for V and 2 bases for J; bases not matched to a gene: 7. Germline V gene lookup returns CDR1 KGHSH and CDR2 LQKENI. This CDR3 spans 16 amino acids. In DNA, the CDR3 is TGTGCCAGCTCAACGACCGGGACAGGGGGAAACTATGGCTACACCTTC. Its protein is CASSTTGTGGNYGYTF.

This chain joins TRBV28 and TRBJ1-1, with 9 positions matching TRBD1. The CDR3 runs 16 residues. Germline V gene sequence: CDR1 MDHEN, CDR2 SYDVKM. J lost 2 bases, V lost 1 base, and 5 bases had no gene match. The CDR3 DNA is TGTGCCAGCAGTTTATCCCCGGGACAGGGTAACACTGAAGCTTTCTTT. Translating gives CASSLSPGQGNTEAFF. The whole variable domain, filled in from reference TRBV28 and TRBJ1-1, reads DVKVTQSSRYLVKRTGEKVFLECVQDMDHENMFWYRQDPGLGLRLIYFSYDVKMKEKGDIPEGYSVSREKKERFSLILESASTNQTSMYLCASSLSPGQGNTEAFFGQGTRLTVV.

V usage is TRBV20-1 and J usage is TRBJ1-1; 7 bases line up with TRBD1. This CDR3 spans 11 amino acids. The germline V gene encodes CDR1 DFQATT and CDR2 SNEGSKA (reference sequence). The CDR3 loop is CTTGFETEAFF. CDR3 DNA: TGCACGACAGGGTTTGAGACTGAAGCTTTCTTT.

The V call is TRBV11-2, the J call TRBJ2-7; a possible D gene is TRBD1 (7 bases). Germline V gene data show CDR1 as SGHAT and CDR2 as FQNNGV. The V end lost 5 bases, the J end lost 6 bases, and 20 bases lay between the germline ends. The CDR3 runs 15 residues. CDR3 in DNA: TGTGCCAGCAGCACCTCACAGGGGACTGGGGGCGAGCAGTACTTC. Encoded protein: CASSTSQGTGGEQYF.

The chain has TRBV7-2 and TRBJ2-7, with D perhaps TRBD2 (5 bases). CDR1 is SGHTA and CDR2 is FQGNSA in the germline V gene. V lost 1 base and J 7 bases, leaving 17 bases between the germline ends. This CDR3 is built from 15 residues. CDR3 coding DNA: TGTGCCAGCAGCTTAGGCCGCGGGTTAGTAGAGGAGCAGTACTTC. This sequence encodes CASSLGRGLVEEQYF.

The V and J genes are TRBV29-1 and TRBJ2-6, with D unresolved. CDR1 and CDR2 (germline): SQVTM, ANQGSEA. Deletions cut 6 bases from V and 0 bases from J, with 12 bases between. The length of the CDR3 is 15 residues. The CDR3 protein is CSVAPTYSGANVLTF. The CDR3 DNA follows: TGCAGCGTGGCCCCGACATACTCTGGGGCCAACGTCCTGACTTTC.

This rearrangement joins TRBV27 to TRBJ2-3; TRBD2 matches 15 bases. V lost 7 bases, J lost 11 bases, and 16 bases stayed unmatched. CDR1 MNHEY and CDR2 SMNVEV come from the germline V gene (reference sequence). The CDR3 loop spans 17 amino acids. This CDR3 reads CASTWTSGRAPSREQYF. DNA of the CDR3: TGTGCCAGCACCTGGACTAGCGGGAGGGCCCCGAGTCGAGAGCAGTATTTT.

The J gene is TRBJ2-3, the V gene TRBV28, with D maybe TRBD2 (6 bases). Looked up from germline, CDR1 is MDHEN and CDR2 is SYDVKM. This CDR3 has 13 amino acids. Trimming cost V 8 bases and J 0 bases, with 9 bases left between them. CDR3 DNA sequence: TGTGCCAGCTCGGGGGTTAGCACAGATACGCAGTATTTT. Encoded protein: CASSGVSTDTQYF.

A single count supports this clone. This chain connects TRBV6-1 to TRBJ1-3, with a weak D call TRBD1 (5 bases). Trimming left V 5 bases short and J 3 bases short, with 14 bases between. The germline CDR1 and CDR2 sequences are MNHNS and SASEGT. The CDR3 has 15 amino acids. DNA of the CDR3: TGTGCCAGCAGTATCTTGGGACTAAGTGGAAACACCATATATTTT. It specifies CASSILGLSGNTIYF.

The chain couples TRBV6-4 to TRBJ2-3, with 13 bases identical to TRBD2. Germline V gene sequence: CDR1 MRHNA, CDR2 SNTAGT. The CDR3 consists of 16 residues. V lost 4 bases to trimming and J lost 1 base; unmatched junction nucleotides: 2. CDR3 region: CASSGLAGGGTDTQYF. CDR3 bases: TGTGCCAGCAGTGGACTAGCGGGGGGAGGCACAGATACGCAGTATTTT.

The rearrangement joins TRBV2 to TRBJ2-7; D is undetermined. CDR1 and CDR2 (germline): SNHLY, FYNNEI. V gave up 7 bases and J gave up 6 bases, with 10 bases separating them. The CDR3 totals 11 residues. The CDR3 protein is CASTAAGEQYF. The CDR3 DNA sequence: TGTGCCAGCACGGCGGCCGGCGAGCAGTACTTC.

The genes are TRBV4-2 and TRBJ1-6; TRBD1 might be the D (5 bases). Germline V CDR1 and CDR2: LGHNA, YNFKEQ. This CDR3 comprises 16 residues. V was shortened by 0 bases and J by 9 bases, with 15 bases between the two germline ends. The DNA for the CDR3 is TGTGCCAGCAGCCAAGATAGGGCCTCCGGGGGTTCACCCCTCCACTTT. Protein sequence: CASSQDRASGGSPLHF.

The chain employs TRBV7-3 and TRBJ2-1; D not resolved. In germline, CDR1 is SGHTA, CDR2 FQGTGA. The CDR3 is 15 residues long. V was pared by 6 bases and J by 2 bases, with 14 bases between. The CDR3 loop is CASSLHIQTYNEQFF. The CDR3 DNA sequence: TGTGCCAGCAGTCTCCACATTCAGACCTACAATGAGCAGTTCTTC.

The rearrangement joins TRBV7-3 to TRBJ2-1, with 7 bases lining up with TRBD2. With V trimmed by 1 base and J by 1 base, 1 base remained unmatched. The CDR3 length is 15 residues. CDR1 is SGHTA, CDR2 FQGTGA, per germline. Here the CDR3 DNA reads TGTGCCAGCAGCTTAAGACTAGCTTCCTACAATGAGCAGTTCTTC. Amino acids: CASSLRLASYNEQFF.

The V and J genes are TRBV4-1 and TRBJ2-6; TRBD2 aligns across 7 bases. This CDR3 comprises 18 residues. The J segment lost 3 bases and the V segment lost 3 bases, leaving 11 bases of the junction unmatched. Looked up from germline, CDR1 is MGHRA and CDR2 is YSYEKL. CDR3 amino acids: CASSQEGGLDRGANVLTF. In DNA, the CDR3 is TGCGCCAGCAGCCAGGAAGGAGGACTAGATCGTGGGGCCAACGTCCTGACTTTC.

Here the CDR3 reads CASSLVAGLNTEAFF. CDR3 in DNA: TGCGCCAGCAGCTTGGTAGCAGGACTTAACACTGAAGCTTTCTTT. The chain is built from TRBV5-1 and TRBJ1-1; D unresolved. The CDR3 loop spans 15 amino acids. Germline V gene lookup returns CDR1 SGHRS and CDR2 YFSETQ. The V and J ends lost 0 bases and 2 bases respectively, with 11 bases between them.

The chain is built from TRBV29-1 and TRBJ1-2; TRBD1 might be the D (6 bases). The CDR3 contains 15 residues. V shed 5 bases and J shed 0 bases, with 16 bases lying between them. Germline CDR1 reads SQVTM; CDR2 reads ANQGSEA. CDR3 residues: CSVTPGGQANYGYTF. Written as DNA, the CDR3 is TGCAGCGTTACCCCCGGGGGGCAAGCTAACTATGGCTACACCTTC. Based on the CDR3 plus reference TRBV29-1 and TRBJ1-2, the full variable domain is SAVISQKPSRDICQRGTSLTIQCQVDSQVTMMFWYRQQPGQSLTLIATANQGSEATYESGFVIDKFPISRPNLTFSTLTVSNMSPEDSSIYLCSVTPGGQANYGYTFGSGTRLTVV.